Below are 30 T cell receptor beta chains sequenced from a single sample in a study of CD8 T cells in ankylosing spondylitis (dated by TCRdb to 2015 to 2018). Library preparation used 5' RACE. The run used an Illumina HiSeq 2500. The public reads were reanalyzed by TCRdb: fastp trimming at Q25, MiXCR alignment, in-frame beta chains only. Each entry is one CDR3 protein sequence, shown with its most common DNA and genes. For this sample the table gives 250,000 or so distinct CDR3 sequences, of which roughly a quarter were detected only once. Approximately 0.61% of the sample is taken by the ten largest. The material sequenced was blood, either unsorted or a sorted T cell fraction (not recorded which). The receptors derive from a male donor with ankylosing spondylitis or in good health (not recorded which).

This clonotype was found many times. The chain is built from TRBV10-3 and TRBJ1-1, with a weak D call TRBD1 (5 bases). The CDR3 has 13 amino acids. V was shortened by 2 bases and J by 4 bases, with 8 bases between the two germline ends. CDR1 ENHRY and CDR2 SYGVKD come from the germline V gene. The CDR3 protein is CAISEGAGTEAFF. In DNA form, the CDR3 reads TGTGCCATCAGTGAGGGGGCAGGCACTGAAGCTTTCTTT.

The gene calls are TRBV24-1 and TRBJ2-1; D is perhaps TRBD2 (7 bases). This CDR3 comprises 17 residues. Germline V gene data show CDR1 as KGHDR and CDR2 as SFDVKD. Trimming took off 4 bases at V and 5 bases at J, with 20 bases between the two ends. CDR3 bases: TGTGCCACCAGTGACCTTGGGGGGGGGGCGCTTAACAATGAGCAGTTCTTC. Protein product: CATSDLGGGALNNEQFF.

This clonotype appeared many times. J is TRBJ2-1 and V is TRBV6-1; D possibly corresponds to TRBD2 (7 bases). The V end was cut by 6 bases, the J end by 6 bases, with 21 bases between. Germline CDR1 and CDR2: MNHNS and SASEGT. This CDR3 comprises 16 residues. The CDR3 DNA reads TGTGCCAGCAGCGGCCCCTCGGGGGGCGGCCTCAATGAGCAGTTCTTC. Translation: CASSGPSGGGLNEQFF.

This clonotype was seen a handful of times. The chain recombines TRBV7-2 with TRBJ2-3; 10 nucleotides line up with TRBD2. The CDR3 is made up of 16 amino acids. Germline trimming cut 0 bases from V and 4 bases from J; bases unmatched to any gene: 4. Germline V gene sequence: CDR1 SGHTA, CDR2 FQGNSA. The CDR3 reads CASSLALGLAADTQYF. In DNA form, the CDR3 reads TGTGCCAGCAGCTTAGCCCTCGGACTAGCGGCAGATACGCAGTATTTT.

V gene TRBV6-1 combines with J gene TRBJ1-5, with D hard to call. Germline V gene lookup returns CDR1 MNHNS and CDR2 SASEGT. V lost 2 bases, J lost 4 bases, and 3 bases lay in between. This CDR3 is built from 12 residues. This CDR3 reads CASSERNQPQHF. CDR3 DNA sequence: TGTGCCAGCAGTGAAAGAAATCAGCCCCAGCATTTT.

A single count supports this clonotype. The genes are TRBV23-1 and TRBJ2-7; the match to TRBD2 covers 7 bases. TRBV23-1 is classed as an ORF, of uncertain function. This CDR3 spans 16 amino acids. After removal of 0 bases from V and 1 base from J, the junction contained 6 bases not matched to a gene. CDR3 nucleotide sequence: TGCGCCAGCAGTCAATCAGCGACTAGCCGTTCCTACGAGCAGTACTTC. This sequence encodes CASSQSATSRSYEQYF.

In its sample, this clonotype was seen many times. The V and J genes are TRBV12-3 or TRBV12-4 and TRBJ2-5; D is uncertain. Trimming stripped 6 bases from V and 3 bases from J, with 14 bases between. The CDR3 consists of 14 residues. Here the CDR3 DNA reads TGTGCCAGCAGCCCGAGCCGAGACAAAGAGACCCAGTACTTC. The encoded protein is CASSPSRDKETQYF.

This clonotype was recorded only once. J is TRBJ2-1 and V is TRBV10-3, with 8 bases lining up with TRBD1. The CDR3 loop spans 15 amino acids. Trimming removed 5 bases from V and 7 bases from J; junction bases left unmatched: 10. Germline CDR1 is ENHRY and CDR2 is SYGVKD. CDR3 protein: CAISRTGSVQNEQFF. CDR3 DNA: TGTGCCATCAGTAGGACAGGGAGTGTTCAAAATGAGCAGTTCTTC.

This clonotype was observed a single time. The chain carries TRBV6-1 and TRBJ2-1, with 15 bases aligning to TRBD2. This CDR3 spans 18 amino acids. With V trimmed by 6 bases and J by 0 bases, 6 bases remained unmatched. Germline V gives CDR1 MNHNS, CDR2 SASEGT. The CDR3 DNA reads as TGTGCCAGCAGACCTCCGGGACTAGCGGGGGGCTCCTACAATGAGCAGTTCTTC. Its translation is CASRPPGLAGGSYNEQFF.

This clonotype was counted between two and nine times. This sequence joins TRBV14 and TRBJ2-7; D unresolved. The ends were cut back, 4 bases at V and 2 bases at J, with 12 bases in the middle. The CDR3 is made up of 14 amino acids. Looked up from germline, CDR1 is SGHDN and CDR2 is FVKESK. The CDR3 sequence: CASSLPGRAYEQYF. The CDR3, as DNA: TGTGCCAGCAGCCTACCGGGCCGGGCCTACGAGCAGTACTTC. Supplemented by reference TRBV14 and TRBJ2-7, the full variable domain reads EAGVTQFPSHSVIEKGQTVTLRCDPISGHDNLYWYRRVMGKEIKFLLHFVKESKQDESGMPNNRFLAERTGGTYSTLKVQPAELEDSGVYFCASSLPGRAYEQYFGPGTRLTVT.

This clonotype was picked up a small number of times. The J gene is TRBJ2-1, the V gene TRBV20-1; D is tentatively TRBD1 or TRBD2 (5 bases each). The CDR3 length is 15 residues. V was trimmed by 0 bases and J by 5 bases, leaving 14 bases between them. CDR1 is DFQATT and CDR2 is SNEGSKA in the germline V gene (reference sequence). The CDR3 reads CSAREEAGHNNEQFF. The CDR3, as DNA: TGCAGTGCTAGAGAGGAGGCAGGACATAACAATGAGCAGTTCTTC.

In regard to this clonotype: A much more abundant neighbour one base away suggests this may be a read error. V is TRBV29-1 and J is TRBJ2-5; D is uncertain. The CDR3 consists of 12 residues. Germline CDR1 SQVTM, CDR2 ANQGSEA. The CDR3 region is CCVEGGKETQYF. The DNA for the CDR3 is TGCTGCGTTGAAGGCGGAAAAGAGACCCAGTACTTC.

This clonotype turned up a few times. The chain is built from TRBV20-1 and TRBJ1-1; D is unclear. The CDR3 has 15 residues. Trimming cost V 0 bases and J 0 bases, with 11 bases left between them. Germline V gene sequence: CDR1 DFQATT, CDR2 SNEGSKA (reference sequence). CDR3 nucleotide sequence: TGCAGTGCTAGAGATTTGGTCGGAATGAACACTGAAGCTTTCTTT. Translating it yields CSARDLVGMNTEAFF.

This clonotype appeared many times. This chain links TRBV3-1 with TRBJ2-2, with D maybe TRBD2 (6 bases). The V gene's germline CDR1 is LGHDT and CDR2 YNNKEL (reference sequence). CDR3 length: 16 amino acids. V was pared by 6 bases and J by 3 bases, with 17 bases between. The DNA for the CDR3 is TGTGCCAGCAGACCACCGGGACTCCTCTACACCGGGGAGCTGTTTTTT. This encodes CASRPPGLLYTGELFF. Full variable domain (outside the CDR3, taken from reference TRBV3-1 and TRBJ2-2): DTAVSQTPKYLVTQMGNDKSIKCEQNLGHDTMYWYKQDSKKFLKIMFSYNNKELIINETVPNRFSPKSPDKAHLNLHINSLELGDSAVYFCASRPPGLLYTGELFFGEGSRLTVL.

This clonotype was seen at least ten times. This chain links TRBV12-3 or TRBV12-4 with TRBJ1-3; 8 bases are shared with TRBD1. J lost 0 bases, V lost 3 bases, and 4 bases had no gene match. This CDR3 contains 16 residues. CDR3 in DNA: TGTGCCAGCAGTTTGGGACAGGTGAACTCTGGAAACACCATATATTTT. This encodes CASSLGQVNSGNTIYF.

This clonotype was seen only a few times. The chain is built from TRBV7-6 and TRBJ2-1; perhaps TRBD1 as D (6 bases). The V end was cut by 5 bases, the J end by 10 bases, with 15 bases between. The germline V gene has CDR1 SGHVS and CDR2 FNYEAQ. There are 13 residues in the CDR3. This CDR3 reads CASSLVTGYEQFF. In DNA form, the CDR3 reads TGTGCCAGCAGCCTGGTGACAGGTTACGAGCAGTTCTTC.

The rearrangement joins TRBV29-1 to TRBJ2-7; 11 bases align to TRBD1. Trimming cost V 6 bases and J 4 bases; bases outside gene matches: 17. The CDR3 extends over 17 amino acids. Germline V gene lookup returns CDR1 SQVTM and CDR2 ANQGSEA. DNA for the CDR3: TGCAGCGTGTCCGGGACAGGGGGATCCTCATGGCTTTACGAGCAGTACTTC. It codes for CSVSGTGGSSWLYEQYF.

This clonotype was observed many times. J is TRBJ2-3 and V is TRBV12-3 or TRBV12-4; 7 bases align to TRBD1. The CDR3 sequence is 15 residues long. V shed 7 bases, J shed 8 bases, and the junction held 15 bases outside the gene matches. The CDR3 loop reads CASNGDRDLSGTQYF. CDR3 coding DNA: TGTGCCAGCAACGGAGACAGGGACCTTTCGGGTACGCAGTATTTT.

This rearrangement joins TRBV12-3 or TRBV12-4 to TRBJ2-1, with 10 nucleotides matching TRBD1. J was trimmed by 6 bases and V by 4 bases; bases with no gene match: 9. The CDR3 runs to 16 residues. The CDR3 nucleotides read TGTGCCAGCAGTTGGGGACCCGGGACAGGGGTCAATGAGCAGTTCTTC. Translating gives CASSWGPGTGVNEQFF.

At least ten counts were recorded for this clonotype. This chain joins TRBV6-1 and TRBJ1-6, with 7 bases aligning to TRBD1. Trimming took 6 bases from V and 10 from J; bases not matched to a gene: 6. The CDR3 has 13 amino acids. Germline V gives CDR1 MNHNS, CDR2 SASEGT. The CDR3 region is CASRQKQGSPLHF. The CDR3 DNA reads as TGTGCCAGCAGACAGAAACAGGGGTCACCCCTCCACTTT.

This rearrangement joins TRBV7-3 to TRBJ2-2; D is perhaps TRBD2 (6 bases). The CDR3 has 15 amino acids. Per germline, CDR1 SGHTA and CDR2 FQGTGA. V lost 0 bases, J lost 1 base, and 6 bases lay in between. CDR3 sequence reads: CASSLTSGNTGELFF. The CDR3 DNA reads as TGTGCCAGCAGCTTAACTAGCGGGAACACCGGGGAGCTGTTTTTT.

The V gene is TRBV10-3, the J gene TRBJ2-3, with unresolved D. V lost 6 bases and J lost 1, with 11 bases in between. Germline V lookup: CDR1 ENHRY, CDR2 SYGVKD. CDR3 length: 14 residues. Written as DNA, the CDR3 is TGTGCCATCAGGGAGATCGCTGGCACAGATACGCAGTATTTT. This translates into CAIREIAGTDTQYF.

The V gene is TRBV20-1, the J gene TRBJ1-1; 7 nucleotides align to TRBD1. CDR3 length equals 13 residues. J lost 4 bases, V lost 5 bases, and 7 bases had no gene match. Germline CDR1 DFQATT, CDR2 SNEGSKA (reference sequence). The CDR3 reads CSAGLQGSTEAFF. The CDR3 nucleotides read TGCAGTGCTGGATTACAGGGGTCCACTGAAGCTTTCTTT.

V usage is TRBV7-2 and J usage is TRBJ2-5; 7 nucleotides align to TRBD1. CDR3 length equals 14 residues. CDR1 is SGHTA and CDR2 is FQGNSA in the germline V gene. Unmatched junction bases numbered 4, after V lost 3 bases and J lost 3 bases. CDR3 nucleotide sequence: TGTGCCAGCAGCTTCAGCCAGGGGGAAGAGACCCAGTACTTC. Its translation: CASSFSQGEETQYF.

The chain has TRBV9 and TRBJ2-7; D is undetermined. Trimming shortened V by 0 bases and J by 1 base, and 8 bases separated the two germline ends. Germline loops: CDR1 SGDLS, CDR2 YYNGEE. The length of the CDR3 is 14 residues. CDR3 DNA: TGTGCCAGCAGCGTAGGGTCCGCGTCCTACGAGCAGTACTTC. This gives the protein CASSVGSASYEQYF. The whole variable domain, remainder taken from reference TRBV9 and TRBJ2-7, is DSGVTQTPKHLITATGQRVTLRCSPRSGDLSVYWYQQSLDQGLQFLIQYYNGEERAKGNILERFSAQQFPDLHSELNLSSLELGDSALYFCASSVGSASYEQYFGPGTRLTVT.

The chain recombines TRBV20-1 with TRBJ2-1, with 9 bases lining up with TRBD2. V lost 1 base to trimming and J lost 3 bases; unmatched junction nucleotides: 7. Germline CDR1 and CDR2: DFQATT and SNEGSKA (reference sequence). CDR3 size: 16 residues. This CDR3 is CSARASGASHYNEQFF. As DNA, the CDR3 is TGCAGTGCTAGAGCTAGCGGGGCGTCCCACTACAATGAGCAGTTCTTC.

This clonotype was recorded many times. This sequence joins TRBV7-9 and TRBJ1-1; D is perhaps TRBD1 (5 bases). Germline V lookup: CDR1 SEHNR, CDR2 FQNEAQ (reference sequence). V was trimmed by 5 bases and J by 7 bases, leaving 14 bases between them. The CDR3 length is 13 residues. CDR3 sequence (DNA): TGTGCCAGCAGCCCCCGACATAGGGGTGAAGCTTTCTTT. It yields the protein CASSPRHRGEAFF.

The chain is built from TRBV6-5 and TRBJ1-2, with D perhaps matching TRBD1 (6 bases). CDR1 MNHEY and CDR2 SVGAGI come from the germline V gene. This CDR3 has 12 residues. The V gene lost 6 bases and the J gene lost 3 bases, with 8 bases spanning the gap. The CDR3 here is CASRRTDYGYTF. CDR3 coding DNA: TGTGCCAGCAGAAGGACAGACTATGGCTACACCTTC.

This clonotype showed up just a few times. The genes are TRBV5-1 and TRBJ2-3; TRBD1 aligns across 10 bases. In germline, CDR1 is SGHRS, CDR2 YFSETQ. This CDR3 is 14 amino acids long. V was clipped by 4 bases and J by 6 bases; unmatched bases: 5. CDR3 sequence: CASSPGQGGDTQYF. As DNA, the CDR3 is TGCGCCAGCAGCCCCGGACAGGGGGGGGATACGCAGTATTTT.

The chain recombines TRBV4-2 with TRBJ2-7, with 9 nucleotides matching TRBD1. The CDR3 is 16 amino acids. After removal of 0 bases from V and 2 bases from J, the junction contained 5 bases not matched to a gene. Looked up from germline, CDR1 is LGHNA and CDR2 is YNFKEQ. As DNA, the CDR3 is TGTGCCAGCAGCCAAGAGACGGGACAGGGACCCTACGAGCAGTACTTC. It codes for CASSQETGQGPYEQYF.